This is a list of T cell receptor beta chains from one sample in a study of blood T cell repertoires in COVID-19. The method was immunoSEQ multiplex PCR; TCRdb's version includes in-frame clones alone and lacks a portion of them. The repertoire holds approximately 140,000 clones, about 84% seen once, with 13% in the top ten. The sequenced sample was peripheral blood. These receptors were collected from a man in his sixties with active or convalescent COVID-19. Each CDR3 is given with its conserved first and last residue. The D gene is left open where the match is weak.

d_gene	v_gene	j_gene	CDR3aa
.	TRBV9	TRBJ2-5	CASSPRTAQETQYF
.	TRBV19	TRBJ1-3	CASKMSSGNTIYF
.	TRBV27	TRBJ2-3	CASSSGQSTDTQYF
.	TRBV19	TRBJ2-5	CASSIQTGQETQYF
TRBD1	TRBV3-1/TRBV3-2	TRBJ2-7	CASRGQGSYEQYF
.	TRBV19	TRBJ1-5	CASRFGQGNQPQHF
.	TRBV11-3	TRBJ2-5	CASSQNRAKTETQYF
TRBD1	TRBV29-1	TRBJ1-3	CSVSTGVGNTIYF
TRBD2	TRBV10-3	TRBJ2-5	CAISERLAGMETQYF
.	TRBV19	TRBJ1-4	CASSMRTATNEKLFF
TRBD2	TRBV11-2	TRBJ2-3	CASSLVHPAGVGMNTQYF
TRBD1	TRBV7-9	TRBJ1-6	CASSSPGQSSPLHF
.	TRBV7-2	TRBJ2-5	CASSLLIKETQYF
TRBD1	TRBV7-9	TRBJ1-1	CASRWTGNTEAFF
.	TRBV3-1/TRBV3-2	TRBJ2-7	CASSQTGDEQYF
TRBD1	TRBV7-2	TRBJ1-6	CASSLDGVGGSPLHF
TRBD1	TRBV19	TRBJ2-2	CASILTGGYTGELFF
TRBD1	TRBV29-1	TRBJ2-3	CSVTAQGATDTQYF
.	TRBV28	TRBJ1-6	CASSFGRENSPLHF
.	TRBV28	TRBJ1-4	CASTPPGVNEKLFF
TRBD1	TRBV6-6	TRBJ1-6	CASSPWTGRWGYNSPLHF
TRBD1	TRBV10-3	TRBJ1-4	CASKPGTGGSTPTEKLFF
TRBD2	TRBV7-3	TRBJ2-7	CASSLLAGGNEQYF